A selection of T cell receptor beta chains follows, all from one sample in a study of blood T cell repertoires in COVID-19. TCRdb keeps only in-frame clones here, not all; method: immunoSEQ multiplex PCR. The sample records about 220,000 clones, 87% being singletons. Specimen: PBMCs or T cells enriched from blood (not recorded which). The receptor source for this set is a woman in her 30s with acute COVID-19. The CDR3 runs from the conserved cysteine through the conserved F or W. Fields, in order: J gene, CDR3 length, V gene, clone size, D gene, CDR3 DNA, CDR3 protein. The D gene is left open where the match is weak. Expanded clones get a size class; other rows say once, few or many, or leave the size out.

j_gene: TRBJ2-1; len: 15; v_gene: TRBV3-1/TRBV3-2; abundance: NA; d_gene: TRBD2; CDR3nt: TGTGCCAGCAGCCAAGGCGGGGGAGGGGACAATGAGCAGTTCTTC; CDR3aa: CASSQGGGGDNEQFF
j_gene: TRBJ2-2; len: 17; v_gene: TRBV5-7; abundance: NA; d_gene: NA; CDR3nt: TGTGCCAGCAGCTTGGCCTGCAGGGGCTCCGACACCGGGGAGCTGTTTTTT; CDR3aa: CASSLACRGSDTGELFF
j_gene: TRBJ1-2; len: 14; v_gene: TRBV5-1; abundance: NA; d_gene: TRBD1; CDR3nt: TGCGCCAGCAGCCGGGGACAGGGGGCGCGAGGCTACACCTTC; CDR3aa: CASSRGQGARGYTF
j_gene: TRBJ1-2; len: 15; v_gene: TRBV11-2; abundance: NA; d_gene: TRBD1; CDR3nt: TGTGCCAGCAGCTTAGACCCGGGACAGAACTATGGCTACACCTTC; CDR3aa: CASSLDPGQNYGYTF
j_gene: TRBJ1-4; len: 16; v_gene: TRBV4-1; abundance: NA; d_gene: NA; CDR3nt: TGCGCCAGCAGCCAAGATTTGGAGGGGCTTAATGAAAAACTGTTTTTT; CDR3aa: CASSQDLEGLNEKLFF
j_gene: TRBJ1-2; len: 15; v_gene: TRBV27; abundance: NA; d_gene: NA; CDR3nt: TGTGCCAGCAGTTTATCTGCAGGGATGGTCTATGGCTACACCTTC; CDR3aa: CASSLSAGMVYGYTF
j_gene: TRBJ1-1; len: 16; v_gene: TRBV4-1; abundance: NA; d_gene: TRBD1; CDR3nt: TGCGCCAGCAGCCAAGCTTACAGGGGGCGGAACACTGAAGCTTTCTTT; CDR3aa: CASSQAYRGRNTEAFF
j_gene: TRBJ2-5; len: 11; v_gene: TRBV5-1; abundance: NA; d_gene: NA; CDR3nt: TGCGCCAGCAGCTTGGTCGGGACCCAGTACTTC; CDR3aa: CASSLVGTQYF
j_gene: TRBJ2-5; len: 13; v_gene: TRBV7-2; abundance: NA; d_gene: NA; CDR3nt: TGTGCCAGCAGCTTAAGGGGGGGAGAGACCCAGTACTTC; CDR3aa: CASSLRGGETQYF
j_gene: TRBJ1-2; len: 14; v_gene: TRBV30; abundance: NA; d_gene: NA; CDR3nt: TGTGCCTGGAGTGTACTCAGGGCGGATTATGGCTACACCTTC; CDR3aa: CAWSVLRADYGYTF
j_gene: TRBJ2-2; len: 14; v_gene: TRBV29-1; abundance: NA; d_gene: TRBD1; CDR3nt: TGCAGCGCCCGGACAGGGATTAACACCGGGGAGCTGTTTTTT; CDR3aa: CSARTGINTGELFF
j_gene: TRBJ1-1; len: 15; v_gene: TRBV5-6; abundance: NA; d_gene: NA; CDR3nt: TGTGCCAGCAGCTCGATACAGGAGTGGAACACTGAAGCTTTCTTT; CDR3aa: CASSSIQEWNTEAFF
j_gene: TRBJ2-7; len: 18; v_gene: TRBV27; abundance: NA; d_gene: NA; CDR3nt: TGTGCCAGCAGTTTTTCCGGGGAATATACCAAACGATACTACGAGCAGTACTTC; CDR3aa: CASSFSGEYTKRYYEQYF
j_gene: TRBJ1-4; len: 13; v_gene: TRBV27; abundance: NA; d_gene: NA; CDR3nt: TGTGCCACCAGTCGGGGAGTTTCGGGAAAACTGTTTTTT; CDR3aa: CATSRGVSGKLFF
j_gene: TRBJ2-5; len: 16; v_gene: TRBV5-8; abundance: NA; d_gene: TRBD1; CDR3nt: TGTGCCAGCAGCTTGGGGGGTGGGACAGGTCAAGAGACCCAGTACTTC; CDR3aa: CASSLGGGTGQETQYF
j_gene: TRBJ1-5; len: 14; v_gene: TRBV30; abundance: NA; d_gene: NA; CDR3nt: TGTGCCTGGAGTGTAGGACTCCGCGGGGGGCCCCAGCATTTT; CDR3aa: CAWSVGLRGGPQHF
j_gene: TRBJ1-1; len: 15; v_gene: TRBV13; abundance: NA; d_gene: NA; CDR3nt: TGTGCCAGCAGCTTAAGCGGGTCTAGCGGCACTGAAGCTTTCTTT; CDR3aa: CASSLSGSSGTEAFF
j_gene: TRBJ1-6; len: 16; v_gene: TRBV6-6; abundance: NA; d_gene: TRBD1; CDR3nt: TGTGCCAGCAGTTACGGAGAGACAGGGGGAGGTTCACCCCTCCACTTT; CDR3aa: CASSYGETGGGSPLHF
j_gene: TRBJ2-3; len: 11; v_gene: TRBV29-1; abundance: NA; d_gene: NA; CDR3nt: TGCAGCGTCCGGACTGGAGATACGCAGTATTTT; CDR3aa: CSVRTGDTQYF
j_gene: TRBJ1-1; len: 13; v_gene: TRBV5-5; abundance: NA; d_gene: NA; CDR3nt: TGTGCCAGCAGTCCGATAGGGGCCACTGAAGCTTTCTTT; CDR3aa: CASSPIGATEAFF
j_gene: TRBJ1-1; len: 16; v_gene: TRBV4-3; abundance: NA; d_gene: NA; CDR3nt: TGCGCCAGCAGCCAAGATCCGTCAGGGTCGCGTACTGAAGCTTTCTTT; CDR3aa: CASSQDPSGSRTEAFF
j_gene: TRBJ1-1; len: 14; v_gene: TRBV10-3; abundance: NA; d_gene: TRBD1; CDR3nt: TGTGCCATCAAATTACAGGGGGTCGGCACTGAAGCTTTCTTT; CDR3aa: CAIKLQGVGTEAFF
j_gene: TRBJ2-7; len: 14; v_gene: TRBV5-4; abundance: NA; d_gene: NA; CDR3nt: TGTGCCAGCAGCTTGGAAGGGGCGTCCTACGAGCAGTACTTC; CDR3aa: CASSLEGASYEQYF
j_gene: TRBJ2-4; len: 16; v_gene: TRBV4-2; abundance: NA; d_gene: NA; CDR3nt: TGTGCCAGCAGCCCCTTAGGGGACAAAGGCAAAAACATTCAGTACTTC; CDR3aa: CASSPLGDKGKNIQYF
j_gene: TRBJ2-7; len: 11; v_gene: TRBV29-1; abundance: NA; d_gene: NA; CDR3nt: TGCAGCGCGAAGGGGGCCTACGAGCAGTACTTC; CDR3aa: CSAKGAYEQYF
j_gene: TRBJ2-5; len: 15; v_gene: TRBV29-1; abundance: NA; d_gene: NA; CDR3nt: TGCAGCGTTGGGCCTATGGACGCAGGAGGGGAGACCCAGTACTTC; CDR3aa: CSVGPMDAGGETQYF
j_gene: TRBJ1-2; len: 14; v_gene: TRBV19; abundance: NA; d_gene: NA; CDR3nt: TGTGCCAGTAGTGAGGGGAAGGCGGGGTTTGGCTACACCTTC; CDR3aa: CASSEGKAGFGYTF
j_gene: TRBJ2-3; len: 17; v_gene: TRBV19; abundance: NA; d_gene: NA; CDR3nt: TGTGCCAGTAGTATAGTCCTTAGCGGTACTAGCACAGATACGCAGTATTTT; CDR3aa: CASSIVLSGTSTDTQYF
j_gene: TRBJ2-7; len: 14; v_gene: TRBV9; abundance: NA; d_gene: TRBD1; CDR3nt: TGTGCCAGCAGCACGGACAGGGTCGGCAACGAGCAGTACTTC; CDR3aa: CASSTDRVGNEQYF
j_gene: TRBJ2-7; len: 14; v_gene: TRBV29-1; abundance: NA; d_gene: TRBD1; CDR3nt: TGCAGCGTTGAGACAGGGGGGGTGTCCTACGAGCAGTACTTC; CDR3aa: CSVETGGVSYEQYF
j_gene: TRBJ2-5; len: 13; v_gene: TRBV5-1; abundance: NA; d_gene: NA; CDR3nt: TGCGCCAGCAGCCCGGGACTTCAAGAGACCCAGTACTTC; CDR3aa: CASSPGLQETQYF
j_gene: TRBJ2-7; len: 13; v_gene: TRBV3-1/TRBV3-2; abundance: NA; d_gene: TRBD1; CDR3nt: TGTGCCAGCAGCCCCGACAGGGCGTACGAGCAGTACTTC; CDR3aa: CASSPDRAYEQYF
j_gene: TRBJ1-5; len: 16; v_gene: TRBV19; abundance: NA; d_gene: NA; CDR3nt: TGTGCCAGTAGTATAGGTGGAGGAGATAGCAATCAGCCCCAGCATTTT; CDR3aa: CASSIGGGDSNQPQHF
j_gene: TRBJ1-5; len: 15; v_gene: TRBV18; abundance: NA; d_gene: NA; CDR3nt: TGTGCCAGCTCACCACCGGGGGCGAGGGATCAGCCCCAGCATTTT; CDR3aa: CASSPPGARDQPQHF
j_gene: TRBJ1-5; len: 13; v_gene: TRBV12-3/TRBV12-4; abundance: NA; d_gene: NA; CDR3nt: TGTGCCAGCAGTTCAGGGGAAAATCAGCCCCAGCATTTT; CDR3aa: CASSSGENQPQHF
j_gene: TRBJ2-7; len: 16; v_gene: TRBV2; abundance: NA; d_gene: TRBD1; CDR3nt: TGTGCCAGCAGTGAGGAGAGGACAGGGATCTCCTACGAGCAGTACTTC; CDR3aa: CASSEERTGISYEQYF
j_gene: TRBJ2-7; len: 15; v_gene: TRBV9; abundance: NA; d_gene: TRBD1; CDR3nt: TGTGCCAGCACCATGCCCCGGGACAGGGTCGACGAGCAGTACTTC; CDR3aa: CASTMPRDRVDEQYF
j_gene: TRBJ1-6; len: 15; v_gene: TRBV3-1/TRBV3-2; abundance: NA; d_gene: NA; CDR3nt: TGTGCCAGCAGCCAAGAGGGGGGTCCGAATTCACCCCTCCACTTT; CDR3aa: CASSQEGGPNSPLHF
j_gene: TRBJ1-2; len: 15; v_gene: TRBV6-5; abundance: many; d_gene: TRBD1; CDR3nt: TGTGCCAGCAGCCAAAAGACAGGGTTCAGCCTTCCGATATTCTTC; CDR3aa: CASSQKTGFSLPIFF
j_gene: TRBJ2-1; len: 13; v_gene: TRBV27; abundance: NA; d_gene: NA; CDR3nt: TGTGCCAGCAGTTTCGATCGCGTCAATGAGCAGTTCTTC; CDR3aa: CASSFDRVNEQFF
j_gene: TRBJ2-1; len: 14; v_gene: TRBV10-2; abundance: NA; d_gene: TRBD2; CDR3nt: TGCGCATCTAGCGGGGGGGCCGCCTACAATGAGCAGTTCTTC; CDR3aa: CASSGGAAYNEQFF
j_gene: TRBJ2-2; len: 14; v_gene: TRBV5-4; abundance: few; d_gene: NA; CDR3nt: TGTGCCAGCAGCCCACTCGCGAACACCGGGGAGCTGTTTTTT; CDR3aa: CASSPLANTGELFF
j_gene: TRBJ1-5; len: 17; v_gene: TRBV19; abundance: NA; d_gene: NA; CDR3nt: TGTGCCAGTATCGGAAGGACAGTTGGTCCTAGCAATCAGCCCCAGCATTTT; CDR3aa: CASIGRTVGPSNQPQHF
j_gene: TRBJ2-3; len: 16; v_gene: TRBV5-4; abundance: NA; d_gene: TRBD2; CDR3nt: TGTGCCAGCAGCTTTTGGACTAGCGGGGGGACAGATACGCAGTATTTT; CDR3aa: CASSFWTSGGTDTQYF
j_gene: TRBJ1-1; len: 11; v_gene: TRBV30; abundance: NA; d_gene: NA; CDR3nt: TGTGCCTGGAGCCACGCAGCTGAAGCTTTCTTT; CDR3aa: CAWSHAAEAFF
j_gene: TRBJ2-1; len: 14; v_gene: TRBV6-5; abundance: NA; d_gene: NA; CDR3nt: TGTGCCAGCAGTACGACTCTAACCTACAATGAGCAGTTCTTC; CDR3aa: CASSTTLTYNEQFF
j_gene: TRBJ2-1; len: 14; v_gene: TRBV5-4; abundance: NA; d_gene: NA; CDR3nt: TGTGCCAGCAGCCGTCAGGGAAGGGACAATGAGCAGTTCTTC; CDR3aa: CASSRQGRDNEQFF
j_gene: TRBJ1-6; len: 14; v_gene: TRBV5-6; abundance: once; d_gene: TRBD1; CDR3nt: TGTGCCAGCAGCTTTGGACAGGGAAATTCACCCCTCCACTTT; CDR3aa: CASSFGQGNSPLHF
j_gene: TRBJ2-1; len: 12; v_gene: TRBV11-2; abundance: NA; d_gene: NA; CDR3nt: TGTGCCAGCAGCTACTTAACGCGGGAGCAGTTCTTC; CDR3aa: CASSYLTREQFF
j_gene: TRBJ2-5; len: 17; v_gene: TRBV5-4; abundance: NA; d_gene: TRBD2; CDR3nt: TGTGCCAGCAGCTCAGGGACTAGCGGGGGGACAAGGGAGACCCAGTACTTC; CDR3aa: CASSSGTSGGTRETQYF
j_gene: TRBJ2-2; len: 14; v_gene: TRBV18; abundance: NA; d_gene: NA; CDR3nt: TGTGCCAGCTCACCGGACTCAGGGGCCGGGGAGCTGTTTTTT; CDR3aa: CASSPDSGAGELFF
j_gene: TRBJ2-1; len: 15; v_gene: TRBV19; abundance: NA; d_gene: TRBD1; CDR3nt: TGTGCCAGTAGCGCAACCGGGACAGGGCCCAATGAGCAGTTCTTC; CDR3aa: CASSATGTGPNEQFF
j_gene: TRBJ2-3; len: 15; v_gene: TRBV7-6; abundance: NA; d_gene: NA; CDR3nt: TGTGCCAGCAGCTTAGTACACCTCGGCACAGATACGCAGTATTTT; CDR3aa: CASSLVHLGTDTQYF
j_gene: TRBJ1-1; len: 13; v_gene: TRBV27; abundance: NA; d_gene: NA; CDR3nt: TGTGCCAGCAGTTTCGGAGGGAACACTGAAGCTTTCTTT; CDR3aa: CASSFGGNTEAFF
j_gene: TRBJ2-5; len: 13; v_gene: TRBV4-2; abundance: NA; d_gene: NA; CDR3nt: TGTGCCAGCAGCCAAGAAAGGGGGGAGACCCAGTACTTC; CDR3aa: CASSQERGETQYF
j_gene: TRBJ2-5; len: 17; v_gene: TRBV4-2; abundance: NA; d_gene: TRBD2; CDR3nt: TGTGCCAGCAGCCAAGAAACACCAGCGGGGGTCGAAGAGACCCAGTACTTC; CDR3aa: CASSQETPAGVEETQYF
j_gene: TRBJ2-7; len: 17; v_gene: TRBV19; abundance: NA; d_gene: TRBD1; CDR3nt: TGTGCCAGTAGTATACGGTGGGGACAGGGTGGGGGCTACGAGCAGTACTTC; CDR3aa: CASSIRWGQGGGYEQYF